Following are 6 T cell receptor beta chains from one sample sequenced in a study of cytomegalovirus exposure and HLA in healthy donors (dated by TCRdb to about 2017). The receptor library was made with the immunoSEQ multiplex PCR assay. The multiplex PCR relied on a mix of 60 forward primers for TCR Vbeta segments and 13 reverse primers for TCR Jbeta segments. In its TCRdb copy, this immuneACCESS table keeps in-frame sequences only and misses some clones. Where compared with another copy, unresolved V genes explain less than half of these, and the others have no known cause. The sample records approximately 190,000 clones, approximately 70% of which are singletons. The ten largest account for about 1.7% of the sample. The sequenced sample consisted of PBMCs. The receptors derive from a woman aged 25 to 39 in good health and CMV-seronegative.

The chain joins TRBV9 to TRBJ1-5; 7 bases match TRBD1. The V gene's germline CDR1 is SGDLS and CDR2 YYNGEE. The ends lost 1 base at V and 3 bases at J; junction bases unmatched: 4. The CDR3 loop spans 15 amino acids. The CDR3 is CASSVPTGNNQPQHF. The CDR3, as DNA: TGTGCCAGCAGCGTACCGACAGGGAACAATCAGCCCCAGCATTTT.

The chain links TRBV29-1 to TRBJ2-5; 7 nucleotides line up with TRBD1. The CDR3 totals 13 residues. J gave up 3 bases and V 6 bases, and 7 bases lay outside the gene matches. CDR1 and CDR2 from the germline V gene are SQVTM and ANQGSEA. As DNA, the CDR3 is TGCAGCGTGAGCCCGGGACAGAAAGAGACCCAGTACTTC. Protein: CSVSPGQKETQYF.

This clone has a handful of counts. The chain employs TRBV19 and TRBJ2-3, with 10 bases lining up with TRBD2. Germline values: CDR1 LNHDA, CDR2 SQIVND (reference sequence). The CDR3 consists of 15 residues. J was trimmed by 3 bases and V by 3 bases; bases with no gene match: 3. CDR3 loop: CASSITSGETDTQYF. The CDR3 DNA sequence: TGTGCCAGTAGTATTACTAGCGGGGAAACAGATACGCAGTATTTT. The entire variable domain, with the rest obtained from reference TRBV19 and TRBJ2-3, is as follows: DGGITQSPKYLFRKEGQNVTLSCEQNLNHDAMYWYRQDPGQGLRLIYYSQIVNDFQKGDIAEGYSVSREKKESFPLTVTSAQKNPTAFYLCASSITSGETDTQYFGPGTRLTVL.

The chain recombines TRBV6-4 with TRBJ1-5; a weak D match, TRBD1 (6 bases). The CDR3 runs to 15 residues. Germline CDR1 is MRHNA and CDR2 is SNTAGT. Trimming took 8 bases from V and 3 from J, leaving 17 bases between them. CDR3 in amino acids: CASQASAGDNQPQHF. The CDR3, as DNA: TGTGCCAGCCAAGCTTCGGCAGGGGACAATCAGCCCCAGCATTTT.

The chain links TRBV6-6 to TRBJ2-7, with TRBD2 identical over 12 bases. The V segment lost 2 bases and the J segment 5 bases; nucleotides outside the gene matches: 7. The germline V gene encodes CDR1 MNHNY and CDR2 SVGAGI (reference sequence). This CDR3 spans 16 amino acids. CDR3 DNA: TGTGCCAGCAGTTACGCTATCGGACTAGCGGGGAACGAGCAGTACTTC. This gives the protein CASSYAIGLAGNEQYF.

The chain employs TRBV10-1 and TRBJ1-1; tentative D call: TRBD1 (6 bases). V gave up 3 bases and J gave up 4 bases, with 12 bases separating them. Germline CDR1 is WNHNN and CDR2 is SYGVQD (reference sequence). The CDR3 runs 14 residues. The CDR3, as DNA: TGCGCCAGCAGTGAAAACAGGGTGGGCACTGAAGCTTTCTTT. Its protein is CASSENRVGTEAFF.